Listed here are 3 T cell receptor beta chains from one sample, sequenced in a study of regulatory T cells in long-lasting Graves disease. Time point meaning: persistent/refractory GD, antithyroid drugs over 5 years with positive TRAb. The authors made the TCR library using RNA they extracted from PBMCs. Sequencing libraries for TCR beta were prepared with iRepertoire HTBI primers and Arm-PCR of CDR3 regions. TCRdb itself ran the multiplex PCR reads through MiXCR, one entry per CDR3 protein. The data hold roughly 500,000 distinct CDR3 sequences, with less than 25% observed a single time. The sample here was peripheral blood mononuclear cells (PBMCs), taken when the disease was refractory, from a patient treated with antithyroid drugs. These receptors were collected from a female donor with Graves disease.

The rearrangement uses TRBV11-2 and TRBJ1-2; D might be TRBD1 (6 bases). Germline-derived CDR1 and CDR2 are SGHAT and FQNNGV. CDR3 length: 14 amino acids. V was pared by 2 bases and J by 4 bases, with 11 bases between. The CDR3 sequence is CASSLFGDTYGYTF. The CDR3 DNA follows: TGTGCCAGCAGCTTATTCGGGGACACCTATGGCTACACCTTC.

This sequence joins TRBV5-5 and TRBJ2-7, with a tentative D call TRBD1 (6 bases). CDR1 and CDR2 from the germline V gene are SGHKS and YYEKEE (reference sequence). Trimming stripped 0 bases from V and 0 bases from J, with 13 bases between. This CDR3 comprises 16 residues. The DNA of the CDR3 is TGTGCCAGCAGCTTGGCCTTGGACAGACTCTCCTACGAGCAGTACTTC. It codes for CASSLALDRLSYEQYF.

As to this clonotype: Germline is not matched at one junction end, which may reflect a read error. This rearrangement joins TRBV7-9 to TRBJ1-1; a possible D gene is TRBD1 (5 bases). The CDR3 totals 13 residues. Germline V gene data show CDR1 as SEHNR and CDR2 as FQNEAQ (reference sequence). CDR3 DNA: TGTACCAGCAGCTTAGTGGGGGGGACTGAAGCTTTCTTT. Residues: CTSSLVGGTEAFF.